This T cell receptor beta chain is drawn from a study of regulatory T cells in long-lasting Graves disease. Study-wide results and caveats: Persistent patients had a count of shared public clonotypes (approximately 2,700) that exceeded that of new patients (around 910).

V lost 6 bases and J lost 4, with 20 bases in between. The CDR3 contains 15 residues. In germline, CDR1 is DFQATT, CDR2 SNEGSKA (reference sequence). Construction of TCR beta libraries relied on iRepertoire HTBI primers and on Arm-PCR targeting CDR3 regions. MiXCR, run by TCRdb on the multiplex PCR reads, gives a single entry per CDR3 protein. The sample records some 250,000 distinct CDR3 sequences, about 20% being singletons. Specified time point: newly diagnosed GD, antithyroid drugs for less than 3 months. RNA from PBMCs was the source of the TCR library. Many counts were recorded for this clonotype. Its antigen is as yet unknown. The same data also contributed to another study, on T cells in Graves' hyperthyroidism and ophthalmopathy. Per that study: From stable hyperthyroidism, ophthalmopathy was separated by a 13 V-J model.

The sequence was obtained from a woman aged 25 to 39 with Graves disease. Sample: peripheral blood mononuclear cells (PBMCs), taken at new diagnosis, from a patient treated with antithyroid drugs. The J gene is TRBJ2-3, the V gene TRBV20-1, with D perhaps matching TRBD1 (5 bases). The CDR3 protein is CSAQPPGGRADTQYF. In DNA form, the CDR3 reads TGCAGTGCACAACCACCGGGCGGCAGGGCAGATACGCAGTATTTT.